Below, one T cell receptor (beta chain) is given with its context. TCRdb's table, derived via immunoSEQ multiplex PCR, lists solely in-frame clones and lacks some. The profile covers hundreds of thousands of clones, with approximately 86% appearing a single time and about 1.5% taken by the ten largest. This specimen comes from a study of blood T cell repertoires in COVID-19. Across the study: Sample material is recorded as cDNA or gDNA derived from T cells, B-cell-depleted T cells, or PBMCs.

Germline V CDR1 and CDR2: LGHDT, YNNKEL (reference sequence). The V gene lost 1 base and the J gene lost 2 bases, with 11 bases spanning the gap. The CDR3 is 15 residues long. Sequencing was performed on PBMCs or T cells enriched from blood (not recorded which). V and J are TRBV3-1 (or the pseudogene TRBV3-2) and TRBJ1-2; D gene uncertain. The sequence was collected from a woman in her fifties or sixties who had recovered from COVID-19. The CDR3 sequence is CASSQGSRANYGYTF. Written as DNA, the CDR3 is TGTGCCAGCAGCCAAGGGTCGCGCGCAAACTATGGCTACACCTTC.